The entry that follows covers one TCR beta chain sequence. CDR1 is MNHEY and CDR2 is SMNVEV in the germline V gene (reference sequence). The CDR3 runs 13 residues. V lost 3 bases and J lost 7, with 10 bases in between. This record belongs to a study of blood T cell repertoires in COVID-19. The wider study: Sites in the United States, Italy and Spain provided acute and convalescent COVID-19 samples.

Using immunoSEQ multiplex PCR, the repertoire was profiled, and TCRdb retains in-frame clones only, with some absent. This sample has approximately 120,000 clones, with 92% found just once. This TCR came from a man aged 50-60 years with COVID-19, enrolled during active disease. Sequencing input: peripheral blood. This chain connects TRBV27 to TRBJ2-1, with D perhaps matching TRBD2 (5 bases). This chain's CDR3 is CASSLTSGNEQFF. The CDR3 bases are TGTGCCAGCAGTTTGACGTCGGGAAATGAGCAGTTCTTC.